This T cell receptor (beta chain) was captured in a study of CD8+CD57+ T cells in acquired aplastic anemia. Study-level information: DNA per sorted CD4+ or CD8+ sample ranged roughly 0.19 to 27.4 ug, averaging 3.2 ug. Reads per healthy sample averaged about 10.8 million (CD4+) and under 13 million (CD8+).

Per germline, CDR1 SGHVT and CDR2 SQSDAQ. V lost 5 bases to trimming and J lost 2 bases; unmatched junction nucleotides: 7. This CDR3 is built from 16 residues. Comments on this clonotype: Its antigen is currently unknown.

Template material for TCR beta VDJ and CDR3 profiling consisted of genomic DNA. TCRdb called the reads again in MiXCR, with one record for every CDR3 protein. The sample gives some 200,000 distinct CDR3 sequences, around 60% of which show up once; 25% to 35% is in the top ten. Findings and limits, study-wide: Patients and controls shared 25 to 30 CD8+ CDR3 sequences, which appeared highly expressed in patients and within their immunodominant clones.

The V and J genes are TRBV7-4 and TRBJ2-3; 10 bases fit TRBD1. The specimen was sorted CD4+, CD8+, or CD8+CD57+ T cells (not recorded which) from PBMCs. The clonotype comes from a human donor in good health. The CDR3 bases are TGTGCCAGCAGCGGATCGACAGGGGGCAACACAGATACGCAGTATTTT. It specifies CASSGSTGGNTDTQYF.